One and the same sample provided the 18 T cell receptor beta chains below, sequenced in a study of blood T cell repertoires in COVID-19. TCRdb's copy holds only in-frame clones and misses some; the assay was immunoSEQ multiplex PCR. The sample contains more than 300,000 clones, 80% to 90% of which appear only once. Material for sequencing was peripheral blood. These receptors originate from a woman under 40 with COVID-19, enrolled during active disease.

The J gene is TRBJ2-7, the V gene TRBV27; a weak D match, TRBD1 (6 bases). Trimming stripped 5 bases from V and 4 bases from J, with 15 bases between. Per the germline V gene, CDR1 is MNHEY and CDR2 is SMNVEV (reference sequence). The length of the CDR3 is 14 residues. As DNA, the CDR3 is TGTGCCAGCAGTCCCCAAAGAGGGGGATACGAGCAGTACTTC. This codes for CASSPQRGGYEQYF.

V gene TRBV2 combines with J gene TRBJ2-3, with 10 nucleotides matching TRBD2. The CDR3 is made up of 16 amino acids. V was pared by 6 bases and J by 4 bases, with 10 bases of the junction left unmatched. Germline CDR1 reads SNHLY; CDR2 reads FYNNEI. DNA of the CDR3: TGTGCCAGCAGAAAGGAAGCGGGAGGGTTCTCAGATACGCAGTATTTT. Translation: CASRKEAGGFSDTQYF.

To note about this clone: The same CDR3 also results from other DNA sequences found in this sample. V usage is TRBV24-1 and J usage is TRBJ2-7; D possibly corresponds to TRBD2 (5 bases). This CDR3 spans 15 amino acids. Germline V CDR1 and CDR2: KGHDR, SFDVKD. With 2 bases removed from V and 1 base from J, the gap between germline ends came to 11 bases. CDR3 protein: CATSDSSSGSYEQYF. CDR3 nucleotide sequence: TGTGCCACCAGTGATTCCTCCAGCGGTTCCTACGAGCAGTACTTC.

This clone was found a few times. The chain carries TRBV3-1 (or the pseudogene TRBV3-2) and TRBJ2-1; D remains ambiguous. The V gene's germline CDR1 is LGHDT and CDR2 YNNKEL (reference sequence). Trimming took 0 bases from V and 5 from J, leaving 8 bases between them. This CDR3 comprises 14 residues. The DNA of the CDR3 is TGTGCCAGCAGCCAAGAGGGCAGGAACAATGAGCAGTTCTTC. Translating it yields CASSQEGRNNEQFF.

The genes are TRBV18 and TRBJ1-2, with 8 bases identical to TRBD1. The CDR3 runs 14 residues. CDR1 and CDR2 from the germline V gene are KGHSH and LQKENI. V shed 4 bases and J 8 bases; nucleotides not matched to a gene: 9. Here the CDR3 DNA reads TGTGCCAGCTCACAACTGGACAGGGACGGAGGCTACACCTTC. Translated: CASSQLDRDGGYTF.

This clone was recorded once. V gene TRBV5-8 combines with J gene TRBJ2-6, with D unclear. Germline loops: CDR1 SGHTS, CDR2 YDEGEE. Trimming cost V 4 bases and J 0 bases, with 11 bases left between them. The CDR3 has 16 amino acids. The CDR3 bases are TGTGCCAGCAGCCCGCAGGTTTACTCTGGGGCCAACGTCCTGACTTTC. Its protein product is CASSPQVYSGANVLTF.

The chain carries TRBV4-1 and TRBJ1-6; 7 nucleotides match TRBD1. The J segment lost 8 bases and the V segment lost 0 bases, leaving 7 bases of the junction unmatched. This CDR3 spans 16 amino acids. Per germline, CDR1 MGHRA and CDR2 YSYEKL. The CDR3 loop is CASSQETGTLYSPLHF. DNA for the CDR3: TGCGCCAGCAGCCAAGAGACAGGGACCTTATATTCACCCCTCCACTTT.

The V call is TRBV19, the J call TRBJ2-2; D is unclear. From germline, CDR1 is LNHDA and CDR2 SQIVND (reference sequence). This CDR3 region has 14 residues. The V end was cut by 0 bases, the J end by 5 bases, with 7 bases between. The CDR3 loop reads CASSIDLRTGELFF. The CDR3, as DNA: TGTGCCAGTAGTATAGATCTGAGGACCGGGGAGCTGTTTTTT.

The V call is TRBV4-1, the J call TRBJ1-2, with a tentative D call TRBD1 (5 bases). The CDR3 has 16 residues. CDR1 MGHRA and CDR2 YSYEKL come from the germline V gene. The ends were cut back, 0 bases at V and 4 bases at J, with 15 bases in the middle. The CDR3 reads CASSQEDKPISYGYTF. CDR3 DNA sequence: TGCGCCAGCAGCCAAGAGGACAAACCCATTAGCTATGGCTACACCTTC.

The count of this clone is one. The CDR3 coding sequence is TGCGCCAGCACGGGACACTTCACCGGGGAGCTGTTTTTT. This gives the protein CASTGHFTGELFF. The chain joins TRBV10-2 to TRBJ2-2; possibly TRBD1 for D (6 bases). The CDR3 has 13 residues. Between the trimmed V and J ends, which lost 7 bases and 4 bases, there was a span of 10 bases. Germline lookup yields CDR1 WSHSY and CDR2 SAAADI.

The chain combines TRBV19 with TRBJ2-7, with TRBD2 identical over 7 bases. This CDR3 is 13 amino acids long. Germline-derived CDR1 and CDR2 are LNHDA and SQIVND (reference sequence). V was pared by 6 bases and J by 7 bases, with 9 bases of the junction left unmatched. The CDR3 is CASSLGRAEEQYF. CDR3 in DNA: TGTGCCAGTAGCCTTGGGAGGGCGGAAGAGCAGTACTTC.

The V and J genes are TRBV4-2 and TRBJ2-1; 8 bases match TRBD2. This CDR3 is built from 16 residues. Germline V gene sequence: CDR1 LGHNA, CDR2 YNFKEQ. J was trimmed by 3 bases and V by 1 base; bases with no gene match: 5. The CDR3 DNA reads TGTGCCAGCAGCCAAGCCACTAGCGGAATCTACAATGAGCAGTTCTTC. It encodes CASSQATSGIYNEQFF.

The chain joins TRBV6-1 to TRBJ2-7, with 7 bases fitting TRBD2. The CDR3 totals 13 residues. Trimming at V came to 3 bases and at J to 6 bases, leaving 5 bases not matched to a gene. Germline CDR1 and CDR2: MNHNS and SASEGT. The CDR3 loop reads CASSDRREFEQYF. In DNA, the CDR3 is TGTGCCAGCAGTGATCGGCGGGAGTTCGAGCAGTACTTC.

The rearrangement joins TRBV7-9 to TRBJ2-7; perhaps TRBD2 as D (6 bases). The V gene lost 1 base and the J gene lost 5 bases, with 12 bases spanning the gap. The CDR3 runs 14 residues. Germline loops: CDR1 SEHNR, CDR2 FQNEAQ (reference sequence). The CDR3 bases are TGTGCCAGCAGCTTAGGGGGAGGAATGAACGAGCAGTACTTC. Its translation: CASSLGGGMNEQYF.

This clone has at least ten counts. This chain's CDR3 is CASSSTASGSSYEQYF. The CDR3, as DNA: TGTGCCAGCAGTTCCACCGCTAGCGGGAGCTCCTACGAGCAGTACTTC. This rearrangement joins TRBV6-6 to TRBJ2-7; 10 positions match TRBD2. The length of the CDR3 is 16 residues. Germline CDR1 and CDR2: MNHNY and SVGAGI (reference sequence). V shed 4 bases and J 0 bases; nucleotides not matched to a gene: 6.

The V gene is TRBV5-1, the J gene TRBJ1-2, with 7 positions matching TRBD1. CDR1 and CDR2 (germline): SGHRS, YFSETQ. After removal of 2 bases from V and 3 bases from J, the junction contained 4 bases not matched to a gene. This CDR3 is 14 amino acids long. The CDR3 sequence: CASSFAGTDYGYTF. DNA for the CDR3: TGCGCCAGCAGCTTTGCTGGGACAGACTATGGCTACACCTTC.

The chain carries TRBV7-2 and TRBJ2-1; 9 nucleotides line up with TRBD1. CDR3 length equals 15 residues. Losses at the gene ends were 5 bases for V and 3 bases for J; bases not matched to a gene: 5. CDR1 SGHTA and CDR2 FQGNSA come from the germline V gene. CDR3 sequence: CASSLGQGRYNEQFF. In nucleotides, the CDR3 is TGTGCCAGCAGCCTAGGACAGGGGCGCTACAATGAGCAGTTCTTC. The full variable domain, its missing parts supplied by reference TRBV7-2 and TRBJ2-1, is GAGVSQSPSNKVTEKGKDVELRCDPISGHTALYWYRQSLGQGLEFLIYFQGNSAPDKSGLPSDRFSAERTGGSVSTLTIQRTQQEDSAVYLCASSLGQGRYNEQFFGPGTRLTVL.

J is TRBJ1-1 and V is TRBV5-1, with D possibly TRBD1 on 6 matching bases. V lost 2 bases to trimming and J lost 6 bases, with 8 bases between them. The CDR3 spans 12 residues. Germline V lookup: CDR1 SGHRS, CDR2 YFSETQ. The CDR3 protein is CASSFPGAEAFF. CDR3 nucleotides: TGCGCCAGCAGCTTCCCAGGGGCTGAAGCTTTCTTT.